Sequencing of this TCR beta chain was carried out in a study of blood T cells in healthy people across ages (dated by TCRdb to between 2014 and 2017). Some background on the complete study: Template switching captured roughly one uniquely barcoded TCR beta cDNA molecule per two T cells in model experiments. The study measured age-related changes in TCR beta repertoire diversity using deep sequencing normalized with unique cDNA molecular identifiers. The donors were divided into four age groups: young (average around 16 years), middle-aged (approximately 41), aged (about 56) and long-lived (more than 75). To avoid experimental bias, donors of different ages were randomly spread across the sequencing lanes. Using the same blood draw, the study looked at two additional independent replicas of 1 million unique cDNA reads for two donors, one aged 18 to 30 and the other aged 80 or older. The full study reports these points: Because donor CMV infection status was unknown, age-related changes in expanded clonotypes were potentially confounded. Bulk unsorted PBMC profiling prevented conclusive comparison of naive and antigen-experienced compartments. Observed TCR beta diversity per million T cells fell roughly linearly with age, and a significant reduction was already apparent by age around 44. Observed TCR beta diversity correlated strongly with the percentage of naive T cells measured by flow cytometry. Estimates of total diversity based on one million sequenced T cells were considered lower bounds and underestimates. Compared with the aged group, the long-lived group had more naive CD4+ T cells, fewer expanded clones and increased TCR diversity, a pattern suggesting age selection.

According to the germline V gene, CDR1 reads SGHAT and CDR2 reads FQNNGV. The CDR3 runs 16 amino acids, cysteine and phenylalanine included. Just the 48-base CDR3 DNA is kept, in frame starting at base 1. Donors were approximately 42 systemically healthy Caucasian individuals from Russia aged roughly 6 to 100 years. Each donor gave 8 to 10 milliliters of peripheral blood, collected into EDTA-treated Vacutainer tubes. Ficoll-Paque density-gradient centrifugation was used to isolate PBMCs, with at least 7 million obtained per sample. Trizol reagent was used to extract total RNA from the PBMCs, yielding at least 5.5 micrograms per sample. Naive CD45RAhigh/CD27high T cell percentages were measured by flow cytometry on a PBMC aliquot from every donor. Library construction relied on 5' RACE. The instrument given in TCRdb is Illumina HiSeq 2500. A second PCR of roughly 7 to 11 cycles was performed with a sample-barcoded 5' primer and a J-beta primer mix. Each TCR beta cDNA molecule received a unique molecular identifier from a template-switch 5' adaptor carrying 12 random nucleotides. At least 2.5 million CDR3-containing paired-end reads were obtained from each sample. First-strand cDNA synthesis was performed from all RNA using the Mint cDNA synthesis kit, with priming by a TRBC-specific oligonucleotide. All cDNA was treated with uracil-DNA glycosylase and then went through a first 18-cycle PCR with the universal primers M1SS and BC2_uni_R. In the authors' own workflow: Normalization of each sample was performed by random selection of 1 million high-quality reads, each carrying a distinct molecular identifier. Reads with shared molecular identifiers were discarded instead of being binned into consensus sequences. CDR3 identification, clonotype clustering and error correction used MiTCR with a Q25 quality threshold and the strictest error-elimination algorithm. A nonparametric unseen species model with Euler transformation was used to estimate a lower bound on total TCR beta diversity. Starting from the raw public reads, TCRdb applied fastp trimming at Q25, assembled clones with MiXCR and retained in-frame beta chains. Identical CDR3 proteins give one entry, which carries the most common genes and DNA. TCRdb, rather than the study authors, made the V and J calls. The sample profile shows around 970,000 distinct CDR3 sequences; around 54% of them were found once. The leading ten clones occupy roughly 23% of the sample.

Note on this clonotype: The antigen it binds to is not known. One base away there is no much larger clone; base qualities are not given.

Sequencing used blood. This receptor was taken from a woman aged 55-75 years in good health. The sequence joins TRBV11-2 to TRBJ2-4, with 11 central nucleotides matching TRBD2. The better agreement between TRBJ2-5 and the DNA end casts doubt on the J call. The DNA reads as follows: TGTGCCAGCAGCGGATTAGCGGGAGGGGGTCAAGAGACCCAGTACTTC. Translated, it gives CASSGLAGGGQETQYF.